What follows are 31 T cell receptor beta chains derived from one specimen sequenced in a study of T-cell memory formation after mild COVID-19. One entry per CDR3 protein results from TCRdb running MiXCR on the 5' RACE reads. Counted here are roughly 400,000 distinct CDR3 sequences, about 20% occurring once; the ten biggest clones make up 20% to 25%. The sequencing sample was made of PBMCs or a T cell subset sorted from them (not recorded which). The origin of the receptors is a man aged 18 to 30 who had mild COVID-19 (a few samples of this study predate the infection). Cell type and time point are not known.

This clonotype was seen more than once but under ten times. The genes are TRBV9 and TRBJ1-6, with TRBD1 matching 9 bases. The CDR3 consists of 16 residues. Germline V lookup: CDR1 SGDLS, CDR2 YYNGEE. After removal of 2 bases from V and 8 bases from J, the junction contained 8 bases not matched to a gene. The CDR3 loop reads CASSVRDRVLDSPLHF. CDR3 in DNA: TGTGCCAGCAGCGTGAGGGACAGGGTTTTAGATTCACCCCTCCACTTT.

This clonotype showed up just a few times. The CDR3 reads CASSRLWGGAGTGELFF. In DNA, the CDR3 is TGTGCCAGCAGCCGCCTGTGGGGAGGGGCCGGCACCGGGGAGCTGTTTTTT. The chain has TRBV7-9 and TRBJ2-2, with 7 bases aligning to TRBD2. Trimming cost V 5 bases and J 4 bases; bases outside gene matches: 13. CDR3 length equals 17 residues. The germline V gene encodes CDR1 SEHNR and CDR2 FQNEAQ (reference sequence).

The V gene is TRBV9, the J gene TRBJ2-3; D is ambiguous. This CDR3 contains 12 residues. In germline, CDR1 is SGDLS, CDR2 YYNGEE. Trimming left V 2 bases short and J 5 bases short, with 6 bases between. The DNA of the CDR3 is TGTGCCAGCAGCGTGGATCAAGATACGCAGTATTTT. It yields the protein CASSVDQDTQYF.

This clonotype was observed a few times. The chain links TRBV18 to TRBJ2-6, with D unresolved. The CDR3 runs 15 residues. Trimming left V 3 bases short and J 3 bases short, with 9 bases between. CDR1 and CDR2 from the germline V gene are KGHSH and LQKENI. The CDR3: CASSPGPGGANVLTF. In nucleotides, the CDR3 is TGTGCCAGCTCACCTGGGCCCGGTGGGGCCAACGTCCTGACTTTC.

This clonotype was recorded a few times. The chain recombines TRBV6-2 or TRBV6-3 with TRBJ2-1; 7 bases line up with TRBD1. Germline V CDR1 and CDR2: MNHEY, SVGEGT. With 5 bases clipped from V and 8 bases from J, the junction kept 9 bases outside the gene matches. This CDR3 is built from 14 residues. The chain's CDR3 is CASSRDRASDEQFF. The DNA for the CDR3 is TGTGCCAGCAGTAGAGACAGGGCCTCGGATGAGCAGTTCTTC.

This chain uses TRBV7-2 with TRBJ1-3; D unclear. Germline V lookup: CDR1 SGHTA, CDR2 FQGNSA. The CDR3 consists of 14 residues. The germline V and J ends were trimmed by 2 bases and 7 bases, with 12 bases remaining between them. The CDR3 DNA follows: TGTGCCAGCAGCTTATCCCCTGTTGGGAACACCATATATTTT. Amino acids: CASSLSPVGNTIYF.

This clonotype came up many times. This chain uses TRBV24-1 with TRBJ2-1; D is undetermined. The CDR3 runs to 13 residues. The V gene lost 1 base and the J gene lost 8 bases, with 8 bases spanning the gap. Per germline, CDR1 KGHDR and CDR2 SFDVKD. The CDR3 here is CATSDFGRDEQFF. CDR3 nucleotides: TGTGCCACCAGTGATTTTGGCCGGGATGAGCAGTTCTTC.

For the CDR3, the DNA is TGTGCCAGCAGCTTACGTCCCCTAGGACTCCTAGCCGGGGAGCTGTTTTTT. Translated, it gives CASSLRPLGLLAGELFF. V is TRBV7-2 and J is TRBJ2-2; D is possibly TRBD2 (5 bases). There are 17 residues in the CDR3. V was cut by 2 bases and J by 6 bases, with 19 bases left in between. In germline, CDR1 is SGHTA, CDR2 FQGNSA.

This clonotype was seen many times. The chain combines TRBV6-5 with TRBJ2-1; D is ambiguous. This CDR3 is 13 amino acids long. The germline V gene encodes CDR1 MNHEY and CDR2 SVGAGI. The V gene lost 6 bases and the J gene lost 0 bases, with 6 bases spanning the gap. The DNA of the CDR3 is TGTGCCAGCAGATGGGGCTCCTACAATGAGCAGTTCTTC. The encoded protein is CASRWGSYNEQFF.

This clonotype has ten or more counts. This chain connects TRBV20-1 to TRBJ2-5, with D possibly being TRBD1 (5 bases). The CDR3 runs to 12 residues. Trimming removed 2 bases at V and 2 bases at J, with 6 bases between. Germline CDR1 reads DFQATT; CDR2 reads SNEGSKA (reference sequence). Here the CDR3 reads CSARQGQETQYF. DNA of the CDR3: TGCAGTGCTAGACAGGGACAAGAGACCCAGTACTTC.

This chain joins TRBV6-5 and TRBJ2-3; tentative D call: TRBD1 (7 bases). Looked up from germline, CDR1 is MNHEY and CDR2 is SVGAGI. CDR3 length: 17 residues. Between the trimmed V and J ends, which lost 2 bases and 4 bases, there was a span of 19 bases. CDR3 protein: CASSYRYRDSGPDTQYF. DNA of the CDR3: TGTGCCAGCAGTTACAGATACCGGGACAGCGGGCCAGATACGCAGTATTTT.

The V and J genes are TRBV20-1 and TRBJ1-5; D not certain. With 4 bases removed from V and 3 bases from J, the gap between germline ends came to 16 bases. The CDR3 has 15 amino acids. Germline V gene sequence: CDR1 DFQATT, CDR2 SNEGSKA (reference sequence). CDR3 loop: CSANDPDPHNQPQHF. The CDR3 region has the DNA TGCAGTGCTAATGACCCCGACCCCCACAATCAGCCCCAGCATTTT.

This clonotype came up a few times. The chain employs TRBV11-3 and TRBJ2-1; no clear D. Germline CDR1 reads SGHNT; CDR2 reads YENEEA. The length of the CDR3 is 15 residues. V shed 3 bases and J shed 3 bases, with 12 bases lying between them. CDR3 residues: CASSLGRSVYNEQFF. The CDR3 nucleotides are TGTGCCAGCAGCTTGGGAAGGTCCGTCTACAATGAGCAGTTCTTC. The full variable domain, its missing parts supplied by reference TRBV11-3 and TRBJ2-1, is EAGVVQSPRYKIIEKKQPVAFWCNPISGHNTLYWYLQNLGQGPELLIRYENEEAVDDSQLPKDRFSAERLKGVDSTLKIQPAELGDSAVYLCASSLGRSVYNEQFFGPGTRLTVL.

V usage is TRBV24-1 and J usage is TRBJ2-3; D tentatively reads TRBD1 or TRBD2 (5 bases each). Trimming cost V 2 bases and J 4 bases, with 12 bases left between them. Germline assignment: CDR1 KGHDR and CDR2 SFDVKD. The CDR3 runs to 15 residues. The DNA for the CDR3 is TGTGCCACCAGTGATTCCAGGGAGTATGCAGATACGCAGTATTTT. Amino acids: CATSDSREYADTQYF.

This clonotype was observed a handful of times. The chain employs TRBV12-3 or TRBV12-4 and TRBJ2-3; TRBD2 matches at 11 bases. The CDR3 loop spans 19 amino acids. Germline trimming cut 5 bases from V and 0 bases from J; bases unmatched to any gene: 13. CDR3 nucleotide sequence: TGTGCCAGCAGTATCCTACGGGCTAGCGGGGGGCCTAGCACAGATACGCAGTATTTT. Translating it yields CASSILRASGGPSTDTQYF.

A single count supports this clonotype. This rearrangement joins TRBV3-1 to TRBJ2-3, with 11 bases identical to TRBD2. Germline-derived CDR1 and CDR2 are LGHDT and YNNKEL (reference sequence). This CDR3 comprises 14 residues. V shed 5 bases, J shed 8 bases, and the junction held 6 bases outside the gene matches. This CDR3 is CASSGTSGDATQYF. As DNA, the CDR3 is TGTGCCAGCAGCGGGACTAGCGGAGACGCTACGCAGTATTTT.

This chain uses TRBV4-3 with TRBJ2-7; 8 bases line up with TRBD1. The CDR3 loop spans 15 amino acids. Trimming cost V 0 bases and J 6 bases; bases outside gene matches: 7. CDR1 and CDR2 from the germline V gene are LGHNA and YSLEER. As DNA, the CDR3 is TGCGCCAGCAGCCAAGACGTGGAGACAGGGGCCGAGCAGTACTTC. As protein: CASSQDVETGAEQYF.

A few counts support this clonotype. V gene TRBV6-6 combines with J gene TRBJ1-1, with D unresolved. Trimming removed 2 bases from V and 1 base from J, with 11 bases in between. Germline CDR1 MNHNY, CDR2 SVGAGI (reference sequence). This CDR3 is built from 15 residues. The CDR3 DNA reads TGTGCCAGCAGTTACGGTGGAGGAGGGAACACTGAAGCTTTCTTT. Amino acid sequence: CASSYGGGGNTEAFF.

This chain uses TRBV9 with TRBJ1-1; no definite D call. The CDR3 runs to 15 residues. Germline CDR1 and CDR2: SGDLS and YYNGEE. V was pared by 0 bases and J by 0 bases, with 9 bases between. The CDR3 region is CASSVVGPMNTEAFF. The CDR3 nucleotides read TGTGCCAGCAGCGTAGTCGGGCCTATGAACACTGAAGCTTTCTTT.

The genes are TRBV7-8 and TRBJ2-5; the D gene could be TRBD1 or TRBD2 (5 bases each). V lost 5 bases to trimming and J lost 1 base, with 14 bases between them. This CDR3 spans 15 amino acids. The germline V gene encodes CDR1 SGHVS and CDR2 FQNEAQ. The CDR3 spells CASSPRDGRQETQYF. In nucleotides, the CDR3 is TGTGCCAGCAGCCCCCGGGACGGCCGCCAAGAGACCCAGTACTTC.

At least ten counts were recorded for this clonotype. This CDR3 reads CASRPNRGQNSPLHF. The CDR3 bases are TGTGCCAGCAGACCCAACAGGGGGCAGAATTCACCCCTCCACTTT. The chain couples TRBV12-3 or TRBV12-4 to TRBJ1-6; 9 positions agree with TRBD1. The length of the CDR3 is 15 residues. Trimming at V came to 6 bases and at J to 7 bases, leaving 7 bases not matched to a gene.

The J gene is TRBJ2-3, the V gene TRBV29-1; D remains ambiguous. The CDR3 has 13 amino acids. From germline, CDR1 is SQVTM and CDR2 ANQGSEA. V was cut by 6 bases and J by 2 bases, with 12 bases left in between. Here the CDR3 reads CSVTRTFTDTQYF. The CDR3 nucleotides are TGCAGCGTCACGAGGACCTTCACAGATACGCAGTATTTT.

This clonotype was seen at least ten times. The CDR3 nucleotides read TGTGCCAGCAGTCGGGCCGGTAGCACAGATACGCAGTATTTT. Its protein product is CASSRAGSTDTQYF. The V call is TRBV12-3 or TRBV12-4, the J call TRBJ2-3; D gene unclear. This CDR3 has 14 residues. The V gene lost 5 bases and the J gene lost 0 bases, with 9 bases spanning the gap.

The table lists this clonotype with a few counts. This chain joins TRBV12-3 or TRBV12-4 and TRBJ2-2; D is ambiguous. The V end lost 11 bases, the J end lost 0 bases, and 16 bases lay between the germline ends. The CDR3 totals 15 residues. This chain's CDR3 is CAARPDGSNTGELFF. In DNA form, the CDR3 reads TGTGCCGCAAGACCGGACGGGTCGAACACCGGGGAGCTGTTTTTT.

The chain recombines TRBV7-2 with TRBJ1-5; D is possibly TRBD1 (6 bases). V was cut by 5 bases and J by 4 bases, with 15 bases left in between. There are 15 residues in the CDR3. The germline CDR1 and CDR2 sequences are SGHTA and FQGNSA. The CDR3 here is CASSGYIGGNQPQHF. The CDR3 DNA is TGTGCCAGCAGCGGTTACATAGGGGGGAATCAGCCCCAGCATTTT. The full variable domain, in which reference TRBV7-2 and TRBJ1-5 provide the parts outside the CDR3, is GAGVSQSPSNKVTEKGKDVELRCDPISGHTALYWYRQSLGQGLEFLIYFQGNSAPDKSGLPSDRFSAERTGGSVSTLTIQRTQQEDSAVYLCASSGYIGGNQPQHFGDGTRLSIL.

The chain carries TRBV10-3 and TRBJ1-1, with TRBD1 as a possible D gene (5 bases). Looked up from germline, CDR1 is ENHRY and CDR2 is SYGVKD. The CDR3 has 15 amino acids. V lost 0 bases, J lost 3 bases, and 11 bases lay in between. The CDR3 is CAISESRGADTEAFF. For the CDR3, the DNA is TGTGCCATCAGTGAGTCGAGGGGTGCGGACACTGAAGCTTTCTTT.

J is TRBJ1-1 and V is TRBV19, with D possibly TRBD1 on 6 matching bases. The length of the CDR3 is 16 residues. The germline V and J ends were trimmed by 5 bases and 3 bases, with 19 bases remaining between them. CDR1 is LNHDA, CDR2 SQIVND, per germline (reference sequence). CDR3 protein: CASSGRQVPEDTEAFF. For the CDR3, the DNA is TGTGCCAGTAGTGGACGACAGGTACCGGAGGACACTGAAGCTTTCTTT.

This clonotype appeared many times. This rearrangement joins TRBV5-1 to TRBJ2-7; 10 nucleotides match TRBD2. Trimming at V came to 0 bases and at J to 8 bases, leaving 5 bases not matched to a gene. CDR1 is SGHRS and CDR2 is YFSETQ in the germline V gene. The CDR3 extends over 14 amino acids. This chain's CDR3 is CASSLELAGGKQYV. The CDR3 DNA is TGCGCCAGCAGCTTGGAATTAGCGGGGGGAAAGCAGTACGTC.

This clonotype was seen a few times. The V and J genes are TRBV6-4 and TRBJ2-2; D may be TRBD2 (5 bases). The germline V and J ends were trimmed by 4 bases and 5 bases, with 8 bases remaining between them. Per the germline V gene, CDR1 is MRHNA and CDR2 is SNTAGT. CDR3 length: 13 residues. Here the CDR3 DNA reads TGTGCCAGCAGTGCTCGGGGAACCGGGGAGCTGTTTTTT. Amino acids: CASSARGTGELFF.

The CDR3 DNA sequence: TGTGCCAGCAGCCTCATACGTGGAGGCGGACTAGCCAAAAACATTCAGTACTTC. Encoded protein: CASSLIRGGGLAKNIQYF. The chain has TRBV7-2 and TRBJ2-4; TRBD2 might be the D (5 bases). Trimming left V 5 bases short and J 0 bases short, with 20 bases between. The length of the CDR3 is 18 residues. Per the germline V gene, CDR1 is SGHTA and CDR2 is FQGNSA.

This chain joins TRBV29-1 and TRBJ1-2; D not certain. The CDR3 has 14 residues. The V end was cut by 3 bases, the J end by 8 bases, with 19 bases between. CDR1 and CDR2 (germline): SQVTM, ANQGSEA. The CDR3 protein is CSVEMVGLTQGYTF. In nucleotides, the CDR3 is TGCAGCGTTGAGATGGTGGGTCTCACCCAGGGCTACACCTTC.